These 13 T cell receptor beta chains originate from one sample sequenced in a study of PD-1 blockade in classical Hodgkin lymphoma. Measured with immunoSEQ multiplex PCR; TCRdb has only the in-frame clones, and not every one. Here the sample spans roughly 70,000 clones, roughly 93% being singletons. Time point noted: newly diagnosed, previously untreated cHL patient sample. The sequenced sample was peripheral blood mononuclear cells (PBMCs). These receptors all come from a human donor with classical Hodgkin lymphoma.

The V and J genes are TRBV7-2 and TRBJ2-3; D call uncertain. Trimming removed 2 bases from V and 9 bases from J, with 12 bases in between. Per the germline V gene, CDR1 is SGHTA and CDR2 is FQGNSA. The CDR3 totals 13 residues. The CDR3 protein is CASSLNWAGTQYF. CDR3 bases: TGTGCCAGCAGCTTAAATTGGGCTGGGACGCAGTATTTT.

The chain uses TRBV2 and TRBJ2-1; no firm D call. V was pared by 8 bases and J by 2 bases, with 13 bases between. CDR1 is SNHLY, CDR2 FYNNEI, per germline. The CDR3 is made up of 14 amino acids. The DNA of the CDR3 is TGTGCCAGCGATCCGTCGGGCACCTACAATGAGCAGTTCTTC. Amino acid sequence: CASDPSGTYNEQFF.

The CDR3 loop reads CASSPGGVGEKLFF. The CDR3 bases are TGTGCCAGCAGCCCGGGAGGGGTTGGTGAAAAACTGTTTTTT. The chain employs TRBV5-4 and TRBJ1-4, with TRBD1 as a possible D gene (5 bases). CDR3 length equals 14 residues. With 4 bases removed from V and 7 bases from J, the gap between germline ends came to 14 bases. The germline gives CDR1 SGHNT, CDR2 YYREEE (reference sequence).

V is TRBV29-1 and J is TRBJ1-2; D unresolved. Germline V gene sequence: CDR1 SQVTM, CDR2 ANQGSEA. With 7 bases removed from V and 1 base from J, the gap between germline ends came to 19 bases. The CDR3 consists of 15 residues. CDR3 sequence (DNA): TGCAGCGCCCGAGCTAACAGACCTGATAACTATGGCTACACCTTC. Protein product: CSARANRPDNYGYTF.

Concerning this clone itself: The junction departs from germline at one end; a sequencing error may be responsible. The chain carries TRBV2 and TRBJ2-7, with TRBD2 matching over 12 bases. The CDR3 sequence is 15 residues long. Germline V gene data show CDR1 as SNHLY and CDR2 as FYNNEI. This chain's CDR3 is CASSRLAGAVPEEYF. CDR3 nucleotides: TGTGCCAGCAGCCGACTAGCGGGAGCGGTACCCGAGGAGTACTTC. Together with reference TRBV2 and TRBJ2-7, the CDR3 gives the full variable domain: EPEVTQTPSHQVTQMGQEVILRCVPISNHLYFYWYRQILGQKVEFLVSFYNNEISEKSEIFDDQFSVERPDGSNFTLKIRSTKLEDSAMYFCASSRLAGAVPEEYFGPGTRLTVT.

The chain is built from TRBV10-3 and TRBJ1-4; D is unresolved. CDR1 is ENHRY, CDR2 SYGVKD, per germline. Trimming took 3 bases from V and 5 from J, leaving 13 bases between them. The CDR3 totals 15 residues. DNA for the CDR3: TGTGCCATCAGTGAAACTCCGGGATCGAATGAAAAACTGTTTTTT. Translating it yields CAISETPGSNEKLFF.

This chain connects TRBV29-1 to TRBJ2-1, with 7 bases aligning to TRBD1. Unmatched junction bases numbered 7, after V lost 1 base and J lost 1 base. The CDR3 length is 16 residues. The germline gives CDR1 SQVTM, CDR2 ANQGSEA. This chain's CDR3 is CSVEGGQRFSYNEQFF. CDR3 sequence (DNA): TGCAGCGTTGAAGGGGGACAGCGATTTTCCTACAATGAGCAGTTCTTC.

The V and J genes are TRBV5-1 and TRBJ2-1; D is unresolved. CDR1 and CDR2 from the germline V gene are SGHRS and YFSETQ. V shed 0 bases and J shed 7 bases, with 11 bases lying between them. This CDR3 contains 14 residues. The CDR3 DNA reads TGCGCCAGCAGCTTGGGCTCCGATTGGAATGAGCAGTTCTTC. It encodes CASSLGSDWNEQFF.

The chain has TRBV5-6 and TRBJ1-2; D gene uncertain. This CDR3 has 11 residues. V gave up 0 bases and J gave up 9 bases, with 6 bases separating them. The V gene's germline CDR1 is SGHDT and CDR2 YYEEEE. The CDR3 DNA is TGTGCCAGCAGCTTGGCCGTGAGCTACACCTTC. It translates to CASSLAVSYTF.

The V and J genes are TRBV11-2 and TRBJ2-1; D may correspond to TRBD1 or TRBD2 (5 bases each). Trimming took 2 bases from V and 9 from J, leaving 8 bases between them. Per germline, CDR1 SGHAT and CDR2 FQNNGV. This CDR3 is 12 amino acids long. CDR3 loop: CASSLQRGEQFF. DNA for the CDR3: TGTGCCAGCAGCTTACAGAGGGGTGAGCAGTTCTTC.

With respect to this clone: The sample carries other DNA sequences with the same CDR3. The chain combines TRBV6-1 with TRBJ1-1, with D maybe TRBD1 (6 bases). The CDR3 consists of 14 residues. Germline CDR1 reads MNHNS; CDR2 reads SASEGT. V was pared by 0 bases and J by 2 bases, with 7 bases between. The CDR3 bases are TGTGCCAGCAGTGAAGCAGGGGGAAACACTGAAGCTTTCTTT. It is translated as CASSEAGGNTEAFF.

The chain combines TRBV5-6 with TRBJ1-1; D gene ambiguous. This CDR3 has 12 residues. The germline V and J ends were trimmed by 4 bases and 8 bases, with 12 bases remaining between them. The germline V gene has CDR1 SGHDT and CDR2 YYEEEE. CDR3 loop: CASSPLGREAFF. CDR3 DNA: TGTGCCAGCAGCCCACTCGGACGAGAAGCTTTCTTT. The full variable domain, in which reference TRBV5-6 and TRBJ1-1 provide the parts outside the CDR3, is DAGVTQSPTHLIKTRGQQVTLRCSPKSGHDTVSWYQQALGQGPQFIFQYYEEEERQRGNFPDRFSGHQFPNYSSELNVNALLLGDSALYLCASSPLGREAFFGQGTRLTVV.

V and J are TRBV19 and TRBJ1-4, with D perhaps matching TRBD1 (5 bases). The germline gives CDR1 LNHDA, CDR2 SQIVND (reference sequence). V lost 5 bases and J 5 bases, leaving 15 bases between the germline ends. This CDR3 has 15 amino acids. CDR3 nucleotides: TGTGCCAGTAGTCATAGGCCAAGGGGCAATGAAAAACTGTTTTTT. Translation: CASSHRPRGNEKLFF.